This T cell receptor beta chain appears in the sequencing data of a study of human T cells and chemical hapten exposure. Across the study: It was small differences in pooled library volume that mainly caused per-sample TCR yields to vary.

Unmatched junction bases numbered 11, after V lost 0 bases and J lost 7 bases. CDR1 is LGHNA and CDR2 is YNFKEQ in the germline V gene. The CDR3 runs 16 residues. Study results and caveats: TCRs above 1 in 1000 frequency stayed constant with DPC sensitization.

The sample holds a few counts of this clonotype. Its antigen remains unidentified. Single cDNA molecules in the library carried unique molecular identifiers attached during preparation. Original methodology: Samples contained a median of roughly 100,000 TCRs, with a range of 23,224 to 690,600. Each CDR3 protein gets one entry after TCRdb re-called the RACE reads with MiXCR. Clone size and V and J calls follow TCRdb, not the original study. The sample contains approximately 59,000 distinct CDR3 sequences, 5.5% to 7.5% of which appear only once. As to time point: healthy volunteer bleed at 6 weeks. Unseparated into fractions, whole blood served as the source from which total RNA was extracted.

The V call is TRBV4-2, the J call TRBJ2-5, with TRBD1 matching over 7 bases. The clonotype originates from a female donor in good health. Some clones in this sample may be carry-over from other donors' samples. Sequenced sample: whole blood. The CDR3 bases are TGTGCCAGCAGCCAAGATGCCATGGACAGGCCTAGGACCCAGTACTTC. It yields the protein CASSQDAMDRPRTQYF.